These 9 T cell receptor beta chains were all obtained from the same sample, sequenced in a study of blood T cell repertoires in COVID-19. The method was immunoSEQ multiplex PCR; TCRdb's version includes in-frame clones alone and lacks a portion of them. The sample shows roughly 260,000 clones, roughly 90% of them seen only once. The specimen sequenced was peripheral blood. All receptors derive from a woman in her thirties or forties who had recovered from COVID-19.

CDR3 DNA: TGTGCCAGCAGCCCCATAGCCGGGACAGGGGGCTGGGGCTACACCTTC. Translation: CASSPIAGTGGWGYTF. This sequence joins TRBV7-2 and TRBJ1-2, with 12 bases matching TRBD1. J gave up 8 bases and V 5 bases, and 12 bases lay outside the gene matches. Per germline, CDR1 SGHTA and CDR2 FQGNSA. CDR3 length equals 16 residues. The full variable domain, its missing parts supplied by reference TRBV7-2 and TRBJ1-2, is GAGVSQSPSNKVTEKGKDVELRCDPISGHTALYWYRQSLGQGLEFLIYFQGNSAPDKSGLPSDRFSAERTGGSVSTLTIQRTQQEDSAVYLCASSPIAGTGGWGYTFGSGTRLTVV.

This chain connects TRBV28 to TRBJ2-3; no reliable D call. CDR3 size: 17 residues. Germline V gene lookup returns CDR1 MDHEN and CDR2 SYDVKM. V lost 3 bases and J lost 0, with 16 bases in between. CDR3 sequence: CASSFQAMVPSTDTQYF. The CDR3 nucleotides are TGTGCCAGCAGTTTTCAGGCGATGGTCCCTAGCACAGATACGCAGTATTTT.

This sequence joins TRBV9 and TRBJ2-7; 7 bases align to TRBD1. The germline CDR1 and CDR2 sequences are SGDLS and YYNGEE. This CDR3 is built from 13 residues. V was pared by 3 bases and J by 2 bases, with 2 bases of the junction left unmatched. The chain's CDR3 is CASSEGQTYEQYF. The CDR3 nucleotides are TGTGCCAGCAGCGAGGGACAGACCTACGAGCAGTACTTC.

The rearrangement joins TRBV5-6 to TRBJ2-7; 7 bases fit TRBD2. This CDR3 has 13 amino acids. J gave up 6 bases and V 3 bases, and 6 bases lay outside the gene matches. Germline loops: CDR1 SGHDT, CDR2 YYEEEE. This chain's CDR3 is CASSSGRGFEQYF. Written as DNA, the CDR3 is TGTGCCAGCAGCTCAGGGCGGGGGTTCGAGCAGTACTTC.

Notes on this clone: This CDR3 is also generated by other DNA sequences in the sample. The chain combines TRBV19 with TRBJ2-1, with 8 bases matching TRBD1. Germline V lookup: CDR1 LNHDA, CDR2 SQIVND (reference sequence). Germline trimming cut 3 bases from V and 2 bases from J; bases unmatched to any gene: 3. The CDR3 has 15 amino acids. CDR3 sequence: CASSIGQGTYNEQFF. The CDR3 bases are TGTGCCAGTAGTATTGGACAGGGCACCTACAATGAGCAGTTCTTC.

In DNA form, the CDR3 reads TGTGCCATCAGAGGAACAGGACTAGCGATCACAGATACGCAGTATTTT. As protein: CAIRGTGLAITDTQYF. This rearrangement joins TRBV10-3 to TRBJ2-3; TRBD2 aligns across 9 bases. Germline V lookup: CDR1 ENHRY, CDR2 SYGVKD. J gave up 2 bases and V 6 bases, and 9 bases lay outside the gene matches. The CDR3 totals 16 residues.

On this clone: The sample carries other DNA sequences with the same CDR3. V and J are TRBV9 and TRBJ2-1, with 11 bases matching TRBD2. The CDR3 loop spans 15 amino acids. The junction had 1 base not matched to a gene; V was cut back by 3 bases and J by 2 bases. Germline CDR1 reads SGDLS; CDR2 reads YYNGEE. CDR3 DNA: TGTGCCAGCAGCGCGGGACTAGCGGCCTACAATGAGCAGTTCTTC. The encoded protein is CASSAGLAAYNEQFF.

This chain links TRBV6-2 or TRBV6-3 with TRBJ1-1; 12 bases agree with TRBD1. J gave up 0 bases and V 6 bases, and 5 bases lay outside the gene matches. From germline, CDR1 is MNHEY and CDR2 SVGEGT. This CDR3 is built from 16 residues. The CDR3 DNA reads TGTGCCAGCAGCCCCGGGACAGGGGGCATGAACACTGAAGCTTTCTTT. Translation: CASSPGTGGMNTEAFF.

The chain couples TRBV2 to TRBJ2-3; 16 positions agree with TRBD2. The CDR3 is 17 amino acids. Germline V lookup: CDR1 SNHLY, CDR2 FYNNEI. V lost 6 bases, J lost 2 bases, and 5 bases stayed unmatched. For the CDR3, the DNA is TGTGCCAGCAGGCCGGGACTAGCGGGGGGGCCCACAGATACGCAGTATTTT. It encodes CASRPGLAGGPTDTQYF.